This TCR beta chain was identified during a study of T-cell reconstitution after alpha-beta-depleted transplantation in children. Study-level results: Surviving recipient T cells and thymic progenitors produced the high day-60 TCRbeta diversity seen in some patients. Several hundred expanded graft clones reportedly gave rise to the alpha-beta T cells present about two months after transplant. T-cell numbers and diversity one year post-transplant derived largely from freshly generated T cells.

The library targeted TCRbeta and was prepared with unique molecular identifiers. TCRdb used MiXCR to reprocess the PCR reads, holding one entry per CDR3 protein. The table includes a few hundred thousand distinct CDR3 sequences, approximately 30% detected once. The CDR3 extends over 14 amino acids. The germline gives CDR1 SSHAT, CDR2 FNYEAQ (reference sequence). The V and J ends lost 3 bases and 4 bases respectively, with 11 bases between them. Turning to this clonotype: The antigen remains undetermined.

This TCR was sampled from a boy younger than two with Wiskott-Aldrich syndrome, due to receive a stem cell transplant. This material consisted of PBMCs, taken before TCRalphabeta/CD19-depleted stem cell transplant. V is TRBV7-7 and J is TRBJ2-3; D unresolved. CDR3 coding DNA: TGTGCCAGCAGCTTCGGGCTTCAGTCAGATACGCAGTATTTT. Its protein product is CASSFGLQSDTQYF.